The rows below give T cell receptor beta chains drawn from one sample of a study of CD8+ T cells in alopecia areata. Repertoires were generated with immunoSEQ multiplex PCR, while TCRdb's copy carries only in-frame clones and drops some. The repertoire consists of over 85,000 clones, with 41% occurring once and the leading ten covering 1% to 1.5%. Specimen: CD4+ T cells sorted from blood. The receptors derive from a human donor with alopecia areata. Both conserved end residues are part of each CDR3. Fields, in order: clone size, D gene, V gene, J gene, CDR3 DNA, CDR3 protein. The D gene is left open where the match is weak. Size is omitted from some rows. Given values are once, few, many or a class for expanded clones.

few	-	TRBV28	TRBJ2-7	TGTGCCAGCACTCCTGCCGGGGGGCCCTACGAGCAGTACTTC	CASTPAGGPYEQYF
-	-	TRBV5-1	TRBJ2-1	TGCGCCAGCAGCTTGGTTCGGACAACCTACAATGAGCAGTTCTTC	CASSLVRTTYNEQFF
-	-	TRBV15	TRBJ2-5	TGTGCCACCAGCAGAGATCGGGGGGCGGCCCAAGAGACCCAGTACTTC	CATSRDRGAAQETQYF
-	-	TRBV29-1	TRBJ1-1	TGCAGCGTCCCCGCACAGGGGAACACTGAAGCTTTCTTT	CSVPAQGNTEAFF
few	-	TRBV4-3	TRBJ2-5	TGCGCCAGCAGCCAAGAGTGGGCTGAAGAGACCCAGTACTTC	CASSQEWAEETQYF
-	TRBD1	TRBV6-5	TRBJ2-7	TGTGCCAGCAGTTACTTCCCGGACAGGCCGGGCACGGAGCAGTACTTC	CASSYFPDRPGTEQYF
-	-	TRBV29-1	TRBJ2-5	TGCAGCGTTGAGTCGTACAGGGAGACCCAGTACTTC	CSVESYRETQYF
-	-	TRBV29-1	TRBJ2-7	TGCAGCGCCCGAAATATTGGCAATGCCTACGAGCAGTACTTC	CSARNIGNAYEQYF
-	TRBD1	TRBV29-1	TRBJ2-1	TGCAGCGTAGCCGGGACAGGGAACAATGAGCAGTTCTTC	CSVAGTGNNEQFF
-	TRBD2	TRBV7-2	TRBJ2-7	TGTGCCAGCAGCCTTGCGGCGGGAGGGGTTGACGAGCAGTACTTC	CASSLAAGGVDEQYF
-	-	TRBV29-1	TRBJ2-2	TGCAGCGTTCGCAGGGATACCGGGGAGCTGTTTTTT	CSVRRDTGELFF
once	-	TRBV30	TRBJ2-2	TGTGCCTGGAGGGCCGGGTATAGGGGGGCCGGGGAGCTGTTTTTT	CAWRAGYRGAGELFF
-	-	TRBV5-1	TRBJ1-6	TGCGCCAGCAGCTTGGAAGGGTCGCCGTCCCTCCACTTT	CASSLEGSPSLHF
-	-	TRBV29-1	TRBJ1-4	TGCAGCGTTTTGGCAGTAAGTGAAAAACTGTTTTTT	CSVLAVSEKLFF
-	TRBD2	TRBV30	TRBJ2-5	TGTGCCTGGAGTGATCTAGCGGGGGGACAGGAGACCCAGTACTTC	CAWSDLAGGQETQYF
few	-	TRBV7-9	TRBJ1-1	TGTGCCAGCAGCTTAGTTTGGAGTTGGAACACTGAAGCTTTCTTT	CASSLVWSWNTEAFF
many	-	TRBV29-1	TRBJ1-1	TGCAGCGTTAGGCGGACTGAAGCTTTCTTT	CSVRRTEAFF
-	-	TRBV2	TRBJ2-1	TGTGCCAGCAGTTCTCTTGACGACAATGAGCAGTTCTTC	CASSSLDDNEQFF
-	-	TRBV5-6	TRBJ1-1	TGTGCCAGCAGCCAAAGCGCCGTTGAGACGGACATGAACACTGAAGCTTTCTTT	CASSQSAVETDMNTEAFF
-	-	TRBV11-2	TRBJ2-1	TGTGCCAGCAGCTTAGGAGGGGCCGGGTCCTACAATGAGCAGTTCTTC	CASSLGGAGSYNEQFF
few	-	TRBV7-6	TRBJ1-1	TGTGCCAGCAGCTTAGGGGGCGGGGGAGCTTTCTTT	CASSLGGGGAFF
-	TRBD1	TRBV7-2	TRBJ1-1	TGTGCCGGATCAAGGACAGGTCCTGAAGCTTTCTTT	CAGSRTGPEAFF
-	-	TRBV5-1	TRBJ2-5	TGCGCCAGCAGCGGCCGTGGATTCGAAGAGACCCAGTACTTC	CASSGRGFEETQYF
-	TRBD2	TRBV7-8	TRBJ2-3	TGTGCCAGCAGCCCACGGACTAGCGGGATCCTCCCTAGCACAGATACGCAGTATTTT	CASSPRTSGILPSTDTQYF
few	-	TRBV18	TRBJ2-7	TGTGCCAGCTCACCACCGGGGGCAGGGGACAACGAGCAGTACTTC	CASSPPGAGDNEQYF
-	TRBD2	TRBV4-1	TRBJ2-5	TGCGCCAGCAGCACGGCTTTTGGGACTAGCGGGGGAACCAGGCACTTC	CASSTAFGTSGGTRHF
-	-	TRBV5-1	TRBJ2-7	TGCGCCAGCAGCCCAGGGAATAAAGGCTACGAGCAGTACTTC	CASSPGNKGYEQYF
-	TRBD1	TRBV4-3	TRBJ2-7	TGCGCCAGCAGCCCCGAGGGACAGGGAATTGTTATGTTCTCCTACGAGCAGTACTTC	CASSPEGQGIVMFSYEQYF
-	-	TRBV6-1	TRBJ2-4	TGTGCCAGCAGCCGGAATGAGGGGGGCAAAAACATTCAGTACTTC	CASSRNEGGKNIQYF
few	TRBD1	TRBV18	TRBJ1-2	TGTGCCAGCTCACCGGCGACAGGGGTCTATGGCTACACCTTC	CASSPATGVYGYTF
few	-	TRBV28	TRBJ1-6	TGTGCCAGCAGTTTAGTCCAGGGGAATTCACCCCTCCACTTT	CASSLVQGNSPLHF
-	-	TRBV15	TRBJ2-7	TGTGCCACCAGCAGAGATCACACACATATCTACGAGCAGTACTTC	CATSRDHTHIYEQYF
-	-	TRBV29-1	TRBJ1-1	TGCAGCGTTGTGGGTGGAGGAACTGAAGCTTTCTTT	CSVVGGGTEAFF
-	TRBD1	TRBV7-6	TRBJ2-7	TGTGCCAGCAGCCGCGGGACAGGGGGTTCCTACGAGCAGTACTTC	CASSRGTGGSYEQYF
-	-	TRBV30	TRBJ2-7	TGTGCCTGGAACGTTTTGACCTACGAGCAGTACTTC	CAWNVLTYEQYF
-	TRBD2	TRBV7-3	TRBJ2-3	TGTGCCAGCAGCTTAACCGCAGCGGGGATATATACGCAGTATTTT	CASSLTAAGIYTQYF
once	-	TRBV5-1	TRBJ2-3	TGCGCCAGCAGCACCGGGCCCGGAGCAGATACGCAGTATTTT	CASSTGPGADTQYF
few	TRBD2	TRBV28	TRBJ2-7	TGTGCCAGCAGTCCACGGACTAGCGGGGGCTACGAGCAGTACTTC	CASSPRTSGGYEQYF
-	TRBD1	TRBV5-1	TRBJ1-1	TGCGCCAGCAGCAGGGACAGGACATACACTGAAGCTTTCTTT	CASSRDRTYTEAFF
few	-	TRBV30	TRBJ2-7	TGTGCCTGGAGTTCCCGGGGGGCCCTGCAGTACTTC	CAWSSRGALQYF
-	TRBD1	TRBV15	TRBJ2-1	TGTGCCACCACCTTGGACAGGGGCTCCTACAATGAGCAGTTCTTC	CATTLDRGSYNEQFF
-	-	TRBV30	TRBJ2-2	TGTGCCTGGAACCCTGGGCCAGCTCCCAACGGGGAGCTGTTTTTT	CAWNPGPAPNGELFF
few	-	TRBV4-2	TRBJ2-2	TGTGCCAGCAGCCAAGGCCCAGGCAGCGGACGTACGAACACCGGGGAGCTGTTTTTT	CASSQGPGSGRTNTGELFF
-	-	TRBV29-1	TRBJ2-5	TGCAGCGTCTCCTCACAAGAGACCCAGTACTTC	CSVSSQETQYF
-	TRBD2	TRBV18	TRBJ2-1	TGTGCCAGCTCACCAACTAGCGGGGCTTTTGAGCAGTTCTTC	CASSPTSGAFEQFF
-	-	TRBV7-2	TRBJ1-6	TGTGCCAGCAACCTCTATAATTCACCCCTCCACTTT	CASNLYNSPLHF
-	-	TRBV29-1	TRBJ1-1	TGCAGCGTCGGGTCGAACACTGAAGCTTTCTTT	CSVGSNTEAFF
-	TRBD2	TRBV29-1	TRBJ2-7	TGCAGCGCCGGGGAGGGCGGCTCCTACGAGCAGTACTTC	CSAGEGGSYEQYF
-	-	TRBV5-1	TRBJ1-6	TGCGCCAGCAGCTTGGGCACAGGGCGGAATTCACCCCTCCACTTT	CASSLGTGRNSPLHF
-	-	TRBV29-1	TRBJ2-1	TGCAGCGCGAGTAGGGGGAGTGGTGAGCAGTTCTTC	CSASRGSGEQFF